The 2 T cell receptor beta chains given below trace back to one sample, sequenced in a study of blood T cell repertoires in COVID-19. The method was immunoSEQ multiplex PCR; TCRdb's version includes in-frame clones alone and lacks a portion of them. The sample has 310,000 or so clones, approximately 84% seen once. What was sequenced was peripheral blood. The origin of the receptors is a woman in her 30s who had recovered from COVID-19.

The chain recombines TRBV7-9 with TRBJ2-7, with 8 nucleotides matching TRBD1. J lost 5 bases, V lost 4 bases, and 10 bases had no gene match. Germline lookup yields CDR1 SEHNR and CDR2 FQNEAQ (reference sequence). The CDR3 is made up of 15 amino acids. The CDR3 sequence: CASSSAPGTGNEQYF. DNA for the CDR3: TGTGCCAGCAGCTCGGCCCCCGGGACAGGAAACGAGCAGTACTTC.

The chain has TRBV19 and TRBJ2-7; D remains unclear. This CDR3 comprises 13 residues. V lost 3 bases, J lost 6 bases, and 12 bases lay in between. In germline, CDR1 is LNHDA, CDR2 SQIVND (reference sequence). This CDR3 is CASSMSYAGEQYF. The CDR3 DNA follows: TGTGCCAGTAGTATGAGTTACGCCGGCGAGCAGTACTTC.